Listed below are T cell receptor beta chains from one sample, sequenced in a study of blood T cell repertoires in COVID-19. TCRdb's table, derived via immunoSEQ multiplex PCR, lists solely in-frame clones and lacks some. Of roughly 440,000 clones listed, around 88% are singletons. The material sequenced was peripheral blood. These receptors were obtained from a woman aged 45-65 years with COVID-19, enrolled during active disease. Each CDR3 is given with its conserved first and last residue. A D gene is named only where the DNA matches it firmly. Clone size is shown for a subset of rows, as once, few, many or a class of expanded clone.

v_gene	abundance	d_gene	j_gene	CDR3aa	CDR3nt
TRBV6-5	-	-	TRBJ1-1	CASSYEGGGTEAFF	TGTGCCAGCAGTTACGAGGGGGGGGGCACTGAAGCTTTCTTT
TRBV7-9	-	-	TRBJ2-1	CASSSTGRNNEQFF	TGTGCCAGCAGCAGTACCGGGAGAAACAATGAGCAGTTCTTC
TRBV6-6	-	TRBD1	TRBJ2-7	CASSLDRGYEQYF	TGTGCCAGCTCCCTGGACAGGGGATACGAGCAGTACTTC
TRBV29-1	-	TRBD2	TRBJ2-7	CSVQPTSGGSYEQYF	TGCAGCGTTCAACCGACTAGCGGGGGTTCCTACGAGCAGTACTTC
TRBV5-5	-	-	TRBJ2-1	CASSLGRLLYNEQFF	TGTGCCAGCAGCTTGGGGAGACTATTATACAATGAGCAGTTCTTC
TRBV4-2	-	-	TRBJ2-7	CASSPSTVPYEQYF	TGTGCCAGCAGCCCTAGTACGGTTCCCTACGAGCAGTACTTC
TRBV2	-	TRBD1	TRBJ1-2	CASRTWDRVYGYTF	TGTGCCAGCAGGACCTGGGACAGAGTCTATGGCTACACCTTC
TRBV6-6	-	-	TRBJ2-7	CASSYLPQEDEQYF	TGTGCCAGCAGTTACTTGCCCCAGGAGGACGAGCAGTACTTC
TRBV18	-	-	TRBJ1-3	CASSPVGRGSGNTIYF	TGTGCCAGCTCACCGGTGGGCAGGGGCTCTGGAAACACCATATATTTT
TRBV21-1	-	-	TRBJ2-7	CASSKSRDTRYEQYF	TGTGCCAGCAGCAAATCCAGGGATACAAGGTACGAGCAGTACTTC
TRBV5-6	-	-	TRBJ2-7	CASSATFDEQYF	TGTGCCAGCAGCGCCACATTCGACGAGCAGTACTTC
TRBV19	-	-	TRBJ2-5	CASKNPWEETQYF	TGTGCCAGTAAGAACCCCTGGGAGGAGACCCAGTACTTC
TRBV20-1	-	TRBD1	TRBJ1-5	CSASWGQQIQPQHF	TGCAGTGCTAGTTGGGGACAGCAAATTCAGCCCCAGCATTTT
TRBV5-1	once	-	TRBJ2-6	CASSLAPVGSGANVLTF	TGCGCCAGCAGCTTGGCCCCTGTCGGCTCTGGGGCCAACGTCCTGACTTTC
TRBV19	-	TRBD1	TRBJ2-3	CASTQGAQVDTQYF	TGTGCCAGTACACAGGGGGCGCAAGTGGATACGCAGTATTTT
TRBV5-1	-	-	TRBJ2-3	CASRSGPDTQYF	TGCGCCAGCAGATCTGGCCCAGATACGCAGTATTTT
TRBV29-1	-	-	TRBJ2-7	CSVEVGLIGTPDYEQYF	TGCAGCGTTGAAGTTGGTCTAATCGGGACACCAGACTACGAGCAGTACTTC
TRBV9	-	TRBD2	TRBJ2-5	CASSPGGGGPQETQYF	TGTGCCAGCAGCCCGGGGGGCGGGGGGCCCCAAGAGACCCAGTACTTC
TRBV6-5	few	-	TRBJ1-2	CASSYIGTSGYGYTF	TGTGCCAGCAGTTACATTGGCACCTCTGGTTATGGCTACACCTTC
TRBV10-3	few	-	TRBJ2-6	CAISETPTAPSSGANVLTF	TGTGCCATCAGTGAAACACCCACAGCTCCCTCCTCTGGGGCCAACGTCCTGACTTTC
TRBV19	once	TRBD1	TRBJ1-5	CASSIDWRTGTGNQPQHF	TGTGCCAGTAGTATAGATTGGAGGACAGGGACGGGCAATCAGCCCCAGCATTTT
TRBV5-1	once	-	TRBJ1-2	CASSLRPSNYGYTF	TGCGCCAGCAGCTTGAGACCTAGCAACTATGGCTACACCTTC
TRBV28	-	TRBD2	TRBJ2-3	CASSFGPGRGITDTQYF	TGTGCCAGCAGTTTTGGGCCAGGGCGGGGGATTACAGATACGCAGTATTTT
TRBV29-1	-	TRBD1	TRBJ1-2	CSSEPRDSVYGYTF	TGCAGCTCCGAACCTCGGGACAGTGTTTATGGCTACACCTTC
TRBV5-4	-	-	TRBJ1-1	CASSSQKFDTEAFF	TGTGCCAGCAGCTCCCAGAAGTTCGACACTGAAGCTTTCTTT
TRBV24-1	-	TRBD1	TRBJ2-5	CATSDLPCTGTGALSAQYF	TGTGCCACCAGTGATTTGCCGTGCACCGGGACAGGGGCATTATCGGCCCAGTACTTC
TRBV11-2	-	-	TRBJ2-2	CASSWQATGELFF	TGTGCCAGCAGCTGGCAGGCCACCGGGGAGCTGTTTTTT
TRBV6-5	-	TRBD1	TRBJ1-2	CASTRDRENYGYTF	TGTGCCAGCACCCGGGACAGGGAAAACTATGGCTACACCTTC
TRBV10-3	-	TRBD2	TRBJ2-7	CATYSGTSGSHEQYF	TGTGCCACCTACTCTGGGACTAGCGGGTCTCACGAGCAGTACTTC
TRBV19	-	-	TRBJ1-3	CASSTTGRAGNTIYF	TGTGCCAGTAGTACTACAGGGAGGGCTGGAAACACCATATATTTT
TRBV9	-	-	TRBJ2-1	CASSVAGYNEQFF	TGTGCCAGCAGCGTAGCGGGTTACAATGAGCAGTTCTTC
TRBV7-2	few	-	TRBJ2-7	CASSLDFNSYEQYF	TGTGCCAGCAGCTTGGACTTTAACTCCTACGAGCAGTACTTC
TRBV6-5	-	-	TRBJ2-6	CASRFLSGANVLTF	TGTGCCAGCAGATTCCTATCTGGGGCCAACGTCCTGACTTTC
TRBV9	once	TRBD1	TRBJ2-7	CASSDPRQGYEQYF	TGTGCCAGCAGCGACCCCCGACAGGGCTACGAGCAGTACTTC
TRBV27	-	-	TRBJ2-2	CASTLFGQYPVNTGELFF	TGTGCCAGCACCTTATTCGGACAGTACCCCGTGAACACCGGGGAGCTGTTTTTT
TRBV19	-	-	TRBJ1-4	CASSIPGTIEKLFF	TGTGCCAGTAGTATACCAGGGACTATTGAAAAACTGTTTTTT
TRBV19	few	-	TRBJ1-5	CASSIGSREQPQHF	TGTGCCAGTAGTATAGGATCCAGGGAACAGCCCCAGCATTTT
TRBV6-5	-	TRBD1	TRBJ2-2	CASRTRTGGPGELFF	TGTGCCAGCAGAACGAGGACAGGGGGACCGGGGGAGCTGTTTTTT
TRBV6-5	-	-	TRBJ1-3	CASRATGNTIYF	TGTGCCAGCAGGGCAACTGGAAACACCATATATTTT
TRBV5-6	-	TRBD1	TRBJ1-1	CASSSLQGMYTEAFF	TGTGCCAGCAGCTCCCTACAGGGGATGTACACTGAAGCTTTCTTT
TRBV6-5	-	TRBD1	TRBJ1-1	CASSYSNRGNTEAFF	TGTGCCAGCAGTTACTCGAACAGGGGGAACACTGAAGCTTTCTTT